What follows is one TCR beta chain and its context. The antigen remains unidentified. The time point was: cycle 4 day 1 (C4D1), after 6 weeks of nivolumab. Brentuximab vedotin exposure varied among the patients, all of whom had relapsed after autologous stem cell transplantation. Responses achieved at best were complete response, partial response or progressive disease. Germline CDR1 SGHTA, CDR2 FQGNSA. The CDR3 consists of 13 residues. The V end lost 4 bases, the J end lost 1 base, and 8 bases lay between the germline ends. This entry is derived from a study of PD-1 blockade in classical Hodgkin lymphoma. Study-wide background: Every 2 weeks, patients had 3 mg/kg nivolumab intravenously.

Generated by immunoSEQ multiplex PCR, the TCRdb table keeps only in-frame clones and is missing some. The sample records about 20,000 clones, roughly 77% being singletons. Findings and caveats of the study: Diversity similar to that of newly diagnosed patients was seen at baseline in complete responders. Among the patients, those starting nivolumab under 1 year after ASCT were excluded.

Sequenced material: peripheral blood mononuclear cells (PBMCs), taken before the fourth cycle of nivolumab. This rearrangement joins TRBV7-2 to TRBJ2-7, with no clear D. The clonotype was recovered from a human donor with classical Hodgkin lymphoma. The CDR3 region is CASSSPPSYEQYF. In DNA, the CDR3 is TGTGCCAGCAGCTCTCCCCCGTCCTACGAGCAGTACTTC.